The 20 T cell receptor beta chains reported below all come from one sample, sequenced in a study of shared clonotypes between healthy human individuals. Generated by immunoSEQ multiplex PCR, the TCRdb table keeps only in-frame clones and is missing some. The sample has around 1.9 million clones, 93% seen once. CD45RO-negative CD8 cells positively selected for CCR7 made up the naive population, which excluded terminally differentiated effector memory CD45RA+ cells. The sequencing sample was made of naive CD8+ T cells from PBMCs. These receptors were obtained from a young man in good health. Some clones in this sample may be carry-over from other donors' samples.

The chain couples TRBV4-1 to TRBJ2-1; D ambiguous. CDR3 length: 17 amino acids. CDR1 MGHRA and CDR2 YSYEKL come from the germline V gene. Between the trimmed V and J ends, which lost 4 bases and 0 bases, there was a span of 16 bases. This CDR3 reads CASSLRRDYFSYNEQFF. In DNA form, the CDR3 reads TGCGCCAGCAGCCTGAGAAGGGATTATTTCTCCTACAATGAGCAGTTCTTC.

The chain couples TRBV28 to TRBJ2-5; TRBD1 agrees at 7 bases. CDR3 length: 13 amino acids. The trim removed 8 bases at V and 2 bases at J, leaving 5 bases unmatched. CDR1 is MDHEN and CDR2 is SYDVKM in the germline V gene. The CDR3: CASANRGQETQYF. CDR3 nucleotide sequence: TGTGCCAGCGCCAACAGGGGTCAAGAGACCCAGTACTTC.

This clone was counted a few times. This chain connects TRBV7-9 to TRBJ1-1; D is undetermined. This CDR3 is built from 13 residues. The germline gives CDR1 SEHNR, CDR2 FQNEAQ (reference sequence). The ends were cut back, 7 bases at V and 1 base at J, with 10 bases in the middle. CDR3 sequence: CASIKSENTEAFF. The DNA of the CDR3 is TGTGCCAGCATCAAATCGGAGAACACTGAAGCTTTCTTT.

The chain carries TRBV19 and TRBJ2-1, with D hard to call. This CDR3 region has 12 residues. Per germline, CDR1 LNHDA and CDR2 SQIVND (reference sequence). V gave up 4 bases and J gave up 8 bases, with 9 bases separating them. The CDR3 DNA follows: TGTGCCAGTAGTAGGCTGGCCGATGAGCAGTTCTTC. It is translated as CASSRLADEQFF. Using reference TRBV19 and TRBJ2-1 for the parts outside the CDR3, the full variable domain is DGGITQSPKYLFRKEGQNVTLSCEQNLNHDAMYWYRQDPGQGLRLIYYSQIVNDFQKGDIAEGYSVSREKKESFPLTVTSAQKNPTAFYLCASSRLADEQFFGPGTRLTVL.

The chain employs TRBV30 and TRBJ2-7; weak D call: TRBD2 (6 bases). CDR3 length equals 13 residues. V was cut by 4 bases and J by 1 base, with 11 bases left in between. Germline V gene sequence: CDR1 GTSNPN, CDR2 SVGIG (reference sequence). The DNA for the CDR3 is TGTGCCTGGACGGGGGACGGGTCCTACGAGCAGTACTTC. It specifies CAWTGDGSYEQYF. The full variable domain, its missing parts supplied by reference TRBV30 and TRBJ2-7, is SQTIHQWPATLVQPVGSPLSLECTVEGTSNPNLYWYRQAAGRGLQLLFYSVGIGQISSEVPQNLSASRPQDRQFILSSKKLLLSDSGFYLCAWTGDGSYEQYFGPGTRLTVT.

The chain carries TRBV9 and TRBJ2-1; D is ambiguous. The CDR3 totals 13 residues. The V end lost 0 bases, the J end lost 8 bases, and 9 bases lay between the germline ends. From germline, CDR1 is SGDLS and CDR2 YYNGEE. The CDR3 loop reads CASSVASAYEQFF. The CDR3 DNA reads as TGTGCCAGCAGCGTAGCGAGCGCGTATGAGCAGTTCTTC.

The chain uses TRBV27 and TRBJ1-5, with 8 bases lining up with TRBD1. The CDR3 loop spans 16 amino acids. With V trimmed by 3 bases and J by 3 bases, 7 bases remained unmatched. Germline CDR1 reads MNHEY; CDR2 reads SMNVEV (reference sequence). This chain's CDR3 is CASSLTRTGYNQPQHF. In DNA, the CDR3 is TGTGCCAGCAGTTTGACCCGGACAGGGTACAATCAGCCCCAGCATTTT.

V gene TRBV6-4 combines with J gene TRBJ2-5; possible D gene TRBD2, 6 bases. The CDR3 extends over 17 amino acids. The germline CDR1 and CDR2 sequences are MRHNA and SNTAGT. The V end was cut by 5 bases, the J end by 4 bases, with 23 bases between. CDR3 DNA sequence: TGTGCCAGCAGTCAATCGTCGGCGGGCGCGGGGCGAGAGACCCAGTACTTC. Translated: CASSQSSAGAGRETQYF.

This clone was recorded once. The rearrangement links TRBV15 to TRBJ2-1, with 8 nucleotides matching TRBD2. Per germline, CDR1 LNHNV and CDR2 YYDKDF (reference sequence). The CDR3 runs to 16 residues. The V gene end was trimmed by 8 bases and the J gene end by 1 base; junction bases not matched to a gene: 10. The CDR3 DNA reads TGTGCCACCGTCCCGGGGGGGGGCAATTCCTACAATGAGCAGTTCTTC. As protein: CATVPGGGNSYNEQFF.

The chain has TRBV29-1 and TRBJ2-1; 9 nucleotides match TRBD2. Germline assignment: CDR1 SQVTM and CDR2 ANQGSEA. The CDR3 is 11 amino acids. With 5 bases clipped from V and 9 bases from J, the junction kept 2 bases outside the gene matches. In DNA, the CDR3 is TGCAGCGTTCTAGCGGGAACTGAGCAGTTCTTC. Translating gives CSVLAGTEQFF.

The chain uses TRBV12-2 and TRBJ1-2; the table's D call of TRBD1 was not tested on the DNA. TRBV12-2 is a pseudogene locus. The CDR3 covers 15 residues. In DNA form, the CDR3 reads TGTGCAAGTCGCCCATTTCAGGGGGCTGAGTGTGGCTACACCTTC. It translates to CASRPFQGAECGYTF.

CDR3 nucleotide sequence: TGTGCCACCAACGATTGGGGGACTAACAACACCGGGGAGCTGTTTTTT. Residues: CATNDWGTNNTGELFF. The V call is TRBV15, the J call TRBJ2-2; 7 positions agree with TRBD2. V was clipped by 7 bases and J by 2 bases; unmatched bases: 10. The CDR3 sequence is 16 residues long. From germline, CDR1 is LNHNV and CDR2 YYDKDF (reference sequence).

The chain recombines TRBV23-1 with TRBJ1-4; D ambiguous. TRBV23-1 is recorded as an ORF, its role being uncertain. The CDR3 is made up of 18 amino acids. Trimming removed 7 bases from V and 0 bases from J, with 21 bases in between. CDR3 sequence reads: CASKSILTGIATNEKLFF. In nucleotides, the CDR3 is TGCGCCAGCAAGTCAATATTAACGGGAATTGCAACTAATGAAAAACTGTTTTTT.

J is TRBJ2-2 and V is TRBV7-9; TRBD2 matches at 7 bases. V lost 1 base, J lost 1 base, and 3 bases stayed unmatched. Germline assignment: CDR1 SEHNR and CDR2 FQNEAQ (reference sequence). The CDR3 is made up of 16 amino acids. The CDR3 spells CASSLGASGNTGELFF. The CDR3 DNA reads as TGTGCCAGCAGCTTAGGGGCTAGCGGGAACACCGGGGAGCTGTTTTTT.

As for this clone: Other DNA sequences in this sample translate to the same CDR3. V usage is TRBV9 and J usage is TRBJ2-1, with a tentative D call TRBD2 (6 bases). The length of the CDR3 is 14 residues. The germline V and J ends were trimmed by 2 bases and 6 bases, with 12 bases remaining between them. Germline assignment: CDR1 SGDLS and CDR2 YYNGEE. This CDR3 reads CASSVGTSSNEQFF. CDR3 nucleotides: TGTGCCAGCAGCGTCGGAACTAGCAGCAATGAGCAGTTCTTC.

The chain couples TRBV4-1 to TRBJ1-6; maybe TRBD1 (6 bases). Germline CDR1 reads MGHRA; CDR2 reads YSYEKL. The CDR3 runs 15 residues. The ends were cut back, 1 base at V and 8 bases at J, with 12 bases in the middle. The CDR3 loop reads CASSQGLRGDSPLHF. DNA for the CDR3: TGCGCCAGCAGCCAAGGCCTCAGGGGAGATTCACCCCTCCACTTT.

Details on this clone: This specimen includes other DNA sequences encoding the same CDR3. The V call is TRBV28, the J call TRBJ2-1; D gene unclear. V lost 3 bases and J lost 3, with 6 bases in between. The CDR3 covers 13 residues. From germline, CDR1 is MDHEN and CDR2 SYDVKM. The CDR3 sequence is CASSFGVYNEQFF. For the CDR3, the DNA is TGTGCCAGCAGTTTCGGAGTCTACAATGAGCAGTTCTTC.

V and J are TRBV10-3 and TRBJ2-2, with D perhaps TRBD2 (6 bases). V shed 2 bases and J shed 9 bases, with 19 bases lying between them. Germline lookup yields CDR1 ENHRY and CDR2 SYGVKD. The CDR3 consists of 16 residues. CDR3 loop: CAISEPDTSSPRELFF. The CDR3 DNA sequence: TGTGCCATCAGTGAGCCAGACACTAGCTCACCACGGGAGCTGTTTTTT.

The chain uses TRBV6-6 and TRBJ2-3; maybe TRBD2 (6 bases). V lost 5 bases to trimming and J lost 6 bases, with 18 bases between them. The CDR3 spans 15 residues. Looked up from germline, CDR1 is MNHNY and CDR2 is SVGAGI (reference sequence). CDR3 bases: TGTGCCAGCAGTCCCCGGCGTGGACGGGGGGATACGCAGTATTTT. Residues: CASSPRRGRGDTQYF.

The chain combines TRBV19 with TRBJ2-2; D unclear. CDR1 LNHDA and CDR2 SQIVND come from the germline V gene (reference sequence). This CDR3 comprises 17 residues. Trimming left V 1 base short and J 0 bases short, with 12 bases between. The chain's CDR3 is CASSIVLGPANTGELFF. The CDR3 nucleotides are TGTGCCAGTAGTATAGTTCTAGGTCCTGCGAACACCGGGGAGCTGTTTTTT.